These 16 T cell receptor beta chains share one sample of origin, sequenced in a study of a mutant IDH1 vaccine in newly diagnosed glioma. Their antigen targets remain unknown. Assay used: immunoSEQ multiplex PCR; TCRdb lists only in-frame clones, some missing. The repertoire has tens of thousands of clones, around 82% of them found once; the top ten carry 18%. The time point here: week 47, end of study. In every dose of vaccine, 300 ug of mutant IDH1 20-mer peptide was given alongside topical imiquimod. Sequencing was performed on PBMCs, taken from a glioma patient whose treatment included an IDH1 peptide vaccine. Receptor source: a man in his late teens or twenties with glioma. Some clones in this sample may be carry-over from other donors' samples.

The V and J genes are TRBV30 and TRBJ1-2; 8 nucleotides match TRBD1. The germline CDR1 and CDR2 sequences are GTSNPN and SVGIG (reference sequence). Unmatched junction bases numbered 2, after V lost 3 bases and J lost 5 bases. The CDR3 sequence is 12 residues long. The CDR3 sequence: CAWRQGGYGYTF. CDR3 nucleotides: TGTGCCTGGAGACAGGGGGGATATGGCTACACCTTC.

Here the CDR3 DNA reads TGTGCCAGCAGCTTCGGACAGGGATGGAATCAGCCCCAGCATTTT. Its translation is CASSFGQGWNQPQHF. The J gene is TRBJ1-5, the V gene TRBV5-5; 8 bases agree with TRBD1. J was trimmed by 4 bases and V by 2 bases; bases with no gene match: 5. The CDR3 runs 15 residues. Looked up from germline, CDR1 is SGHKS and CDR2 is YYEKEE (reference sequence).

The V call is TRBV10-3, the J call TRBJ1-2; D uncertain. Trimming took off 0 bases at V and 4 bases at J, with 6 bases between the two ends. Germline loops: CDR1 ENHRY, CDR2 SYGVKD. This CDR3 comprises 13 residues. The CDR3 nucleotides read TGTGCCATCAGTGAGTCAACTGTCTATGGCTACACCTTC. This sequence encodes CAISESTVYGYTF.

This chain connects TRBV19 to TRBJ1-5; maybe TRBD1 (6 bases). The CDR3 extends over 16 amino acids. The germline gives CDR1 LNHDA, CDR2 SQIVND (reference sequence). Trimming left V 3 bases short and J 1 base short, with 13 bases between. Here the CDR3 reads CASSIRPTGSNQPQHF. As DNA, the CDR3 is TGTGCCAGTAGTATCCGACCTACAGGGAGCAATCAGCCCCAGCATTTT.

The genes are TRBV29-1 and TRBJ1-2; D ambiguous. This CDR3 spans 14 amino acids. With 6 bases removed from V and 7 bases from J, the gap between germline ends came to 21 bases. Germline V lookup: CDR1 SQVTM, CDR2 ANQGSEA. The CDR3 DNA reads TGCAGCGTCCCCGAAAAGCGTTCTTGGGGTGGCTACACCTTC. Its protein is CSVPEKRSWGGYTF.

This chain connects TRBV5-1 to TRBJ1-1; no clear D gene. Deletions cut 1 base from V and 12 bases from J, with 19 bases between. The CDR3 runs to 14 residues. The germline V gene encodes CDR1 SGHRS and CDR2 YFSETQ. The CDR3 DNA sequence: TGCGCCAGCAGCTTGACGGCAGGCCCAATGGGGACTTTCTTT. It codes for CASSLTAGPMGTFF.

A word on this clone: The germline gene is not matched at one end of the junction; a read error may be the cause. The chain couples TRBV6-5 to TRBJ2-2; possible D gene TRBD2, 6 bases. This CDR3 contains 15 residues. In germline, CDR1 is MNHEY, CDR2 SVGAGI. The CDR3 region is CASSYWGGNPGELFF. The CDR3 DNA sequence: TGTGCCAGCAGTTACTGGGGCGGGAACCCCGGGGAGCTGTTTTTT.

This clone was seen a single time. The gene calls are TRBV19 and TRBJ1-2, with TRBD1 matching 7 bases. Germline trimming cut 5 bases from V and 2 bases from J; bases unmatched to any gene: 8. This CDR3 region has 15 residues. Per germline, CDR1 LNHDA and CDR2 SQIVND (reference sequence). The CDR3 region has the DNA TGTGCCAGTAGTCCCGGCCGACAGGGAAACTATGGCTACACCTTC. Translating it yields CASSPGRQGNYGYTF.

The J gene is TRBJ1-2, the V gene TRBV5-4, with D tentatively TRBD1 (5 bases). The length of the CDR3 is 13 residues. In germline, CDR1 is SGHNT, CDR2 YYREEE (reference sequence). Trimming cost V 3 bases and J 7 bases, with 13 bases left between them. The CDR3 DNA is TGTGCCAGCAGCTCGAGGCAGGGAGGTGGCTACACCTTC. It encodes CASSSRQGGGYTF.

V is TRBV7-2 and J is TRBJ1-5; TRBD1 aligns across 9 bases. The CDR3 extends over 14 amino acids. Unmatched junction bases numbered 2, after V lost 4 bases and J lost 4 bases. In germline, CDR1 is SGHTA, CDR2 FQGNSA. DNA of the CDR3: TGTGCCAGCAGCTCGGACAGGGGAAATCAGCCCCAGCATTTT. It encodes CASSSDRGNQPQHF.

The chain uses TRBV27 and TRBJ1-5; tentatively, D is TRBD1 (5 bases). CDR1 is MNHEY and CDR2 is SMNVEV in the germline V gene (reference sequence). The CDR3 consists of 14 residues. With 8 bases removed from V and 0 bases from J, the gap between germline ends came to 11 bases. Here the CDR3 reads CASSPGSSNQPQHF. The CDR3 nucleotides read TGTGCCAGCTCGCCAGGGTCTAGCAATCAGCCCCAGCATTTT.

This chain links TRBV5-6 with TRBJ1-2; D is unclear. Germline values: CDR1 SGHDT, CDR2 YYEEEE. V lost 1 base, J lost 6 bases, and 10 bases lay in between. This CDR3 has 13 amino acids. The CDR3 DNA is TGTGCCAGCAGCTTGTGGTTAAGGGATGGCTACACCTTC. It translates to CASSLWLRDGYTF.

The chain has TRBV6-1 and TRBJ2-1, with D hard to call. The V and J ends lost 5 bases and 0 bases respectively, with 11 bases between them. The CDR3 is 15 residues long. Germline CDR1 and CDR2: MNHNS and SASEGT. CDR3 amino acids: CASSSKWDSYNEQFF. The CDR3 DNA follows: TGTGCCAGCAGTTCCAAGTGGGACTCCTACAATGAGCAGTTCTTC.

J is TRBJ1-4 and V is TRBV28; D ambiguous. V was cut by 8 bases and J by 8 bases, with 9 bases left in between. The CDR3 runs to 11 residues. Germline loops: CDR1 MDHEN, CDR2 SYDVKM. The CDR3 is CASPSPEKLFF. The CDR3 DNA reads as TGTGCCAGCCCTTCCCCCGAAAAACTGTTTTTT.

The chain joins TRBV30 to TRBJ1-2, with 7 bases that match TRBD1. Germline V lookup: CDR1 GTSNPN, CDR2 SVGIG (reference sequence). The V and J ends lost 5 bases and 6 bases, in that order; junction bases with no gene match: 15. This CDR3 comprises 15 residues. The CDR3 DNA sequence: TGTGCCTGGGTGGGAGGACAGGCTAGTCGCGATGGCTACACCTTC. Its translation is CAWVGGQASRDGYTF.

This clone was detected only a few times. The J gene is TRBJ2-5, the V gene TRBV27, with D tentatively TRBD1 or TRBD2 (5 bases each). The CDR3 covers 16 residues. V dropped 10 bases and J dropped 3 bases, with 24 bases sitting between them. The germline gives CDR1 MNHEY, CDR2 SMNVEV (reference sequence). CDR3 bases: TGTGCCACCCAGAGGGGATGGGGAAGGTCGGAAGAGACCCAGTACTTC. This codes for CATQRGWGRSEETQYF.